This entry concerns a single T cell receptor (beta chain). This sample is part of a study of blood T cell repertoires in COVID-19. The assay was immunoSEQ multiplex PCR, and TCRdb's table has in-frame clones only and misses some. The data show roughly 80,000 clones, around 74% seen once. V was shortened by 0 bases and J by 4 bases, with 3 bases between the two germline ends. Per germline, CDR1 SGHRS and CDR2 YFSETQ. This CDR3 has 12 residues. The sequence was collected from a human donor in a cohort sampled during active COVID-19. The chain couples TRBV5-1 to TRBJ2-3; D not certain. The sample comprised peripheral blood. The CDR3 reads CASSLAADTQYF. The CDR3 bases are TGCGCCAGCAGCTTGGCCGCAGATACGCAGTATTTT.